This TCR beta chain is from a study of T cells in women clearing cervical HPV infection. About the research overall: Cases were women with histologically confirmed HPV16-related CIN3 or worse, including a couple of invasive cancers.

Worth noting for this clone: The CDR3 end lies 3 residues beyond the end of the read and is filled in from the germline J gene.

Profiled with immunoSEQ multiplex PCR; TCRdb holds only in-frame clones, not every one. This table lists 30,000 to 35,000 clones. Germline lookup yields CDR1 SGHAT and CDR2 FQNNGV. The length of the CDR3 is 13 residues. The V end lost 0 bases, the J end lost 4 bases, and 6 bases lay between the germline ends. V usage is TRBV11-2 and J usage is TRBJ2-5, with D unclear. Input material: blood buffy coat. This TCR was sampled from a woman between 18 and 75 years old with a cervical HPV16 infection that either progressed to CIN3+ or cleared (not recorded which). CDR3: CASSLDIGETQYF. CDR3 bases read: TGTGCCAGCAGCTTAGATATCGGAGAGACC.